This is a list of T cell receptor beta chains from one sample in a study of T cells of healthy individuals. TCRdb reanalysed the 5' RACE reads using MiXCR and keeps one entry per CDR3 protein. Of 40,000 to 60,000 distinct CDR3 sequences detected, 14% to 15% appear once; the ten largest clones hold more than 15%. The receptors come from a human donor in good health. Each CDR3 is given with its conserved first and last residue. The order of the fields is clone size, J gene, V gene, D gene, CDR3 DNA, CDR3 protein. The D gene is left open where the match is weak. Clone size appears in some rows only: once, few, many, or a class for an expanded clone.

clone_size: few; j_call: TRBJ2-5; v_call: TRBV10-3; d_call: TRBD1; cdr3_nt: TGTGCCATCAGGGGGACAGCCGAAGAGACCCAGTACTTC; cdr3_aa: CAIRGTAEETQYF
clone_size: few; j_call: TRBJ2-7; v_call: TRBV5-8; d_call: TRBD2; cdr3_nt: TGTGCCAGCAGCTTGTTTCTAGCGGGAGGTGCCTCCTACGAGCAGTACTTC; cdr3_aa: CASSLFLAGGASYEQYF
clone_size: many; j_call: TRBJ2-3; v_call: TRBV13; d_call: -; cdr3_nt: TGTGCCAGCAGCTTAGACAGTCGGTTCGAAGATACGCAGTATTTT; cdr3_aa: CASSLDSRFEDTQYF
clone_size: -; j_call: TRBJ1-5; v_call: TRBV5-1; d_call: -; cdr3_nt: TGCGCCAGCAGCTTGGGGGGGGAGGGGATCAATCAGCCCCAGCATTTT; cdr3_aa: CASSLGGEGINQPQHF
clone_size: -; j_call: TRBJ2-2; v_call: TRBV2; d_call: -; cdr3_nt: TGTGCCAGCGGGACGGGAATGAACACCGGGGAGCTGTTTTTT; cdr3_aa: CASGTGMNTGELFF
clone_size: -; j_call: TRBJ2-7; v_call: TRBV14; d_call: TRBD2; cdr3_nt: TGTGCCAGCAGTGAAAAAGGAAGGGGACTAGTGAGCTCCTACGAGCAGTACTTC; cdr3_aa: CASSEKGRGLVSSYEQYF
clone_size: many; j_call: TRBJ1-1; v_call: TRBV11-1; d_call: TRBD1; cdr3_nt: TGTGCCAGCAGTCGGACAGGGGGCCGTACTGAAGCTTTCTTT; cdr3_aa: CASSRTGGRTEAFF
clone_size: -; j_call: TRBJ2-5; v_call: TRBV3-1; d_call: TRBD2; cdr3_nt: TGTGCCAGCAGCCAACGGACTAGCGGGGGGGAGACCCAGTACTTC; cdr3_aa: CASSQRTSGGETQYF
clone_size: few; j_call: TRBJ2-5; v_call: TRBV5-1; d_call: TRBD2; cdr3_nt: TGCGCCAGCAGCTTGGACCCACGGGGTAGCGGGAGGAAGGAGACCCAGTACTTC; cdr3_aa: CASSLDPRGSGRKETQYF
clone_size: -; j_call: TRBJ2-1; v_call: TRBV12-3/TRBV12-4; d_call: -; cdr3_nt: TGTGCCAGCAGTGCGGACATGCCATACAATGAGCAGTTCTTC; cdr3_aa: CASSADMPYNEQFF
clone_size: many; j_call: TRBJ2-5; v_call: TRBV28; d_call: -; cdr3_nt: TGTGCCAGCAGTTTCTTAGGGAACCAAGAGACCCAGTACTTC; cdr3_aa: CASSFLGNQETQYF
clone_size: many; j_call: TRBJ2-4; v_call: TRBV2; d_call: -; cdr3_nt: TGTGCCAGCAGTAAAGGGTACCAGGGTGCTGGAAACATTCAGTACTTC; cdr3_aa: CASSKGYQGAGNIQYF
clone_size: many; j_call: TRBJ1-1; v_call: TRBV20-1; d_call: TRBD1; cdr3_nt: TGCAGTGCTACCGGACAGGGAGCTTTCTTT; cdr3_aa: CSATGQGAFF
clone_size: many; j_call: TRBJ2-1; v_call: TRBV6-2/TRBV6-3; d_call: -; cdr3_nt: TGTGCCAGCACTGGACGGAACCCCGGGACCCCGGGTTGGCAGTTCTTC; cdr3_aa: CASTGRNPGTPGWQFF
clone_size: few; j_call: TRBJ2-3; v_call: TRBV4-3; d_call: TRBD1; cdr3_nt: TGCGCCAGCAGCCAAGGACGGACAGGGGGCACAGATACGCAGTATTTT; cdr3_aa: CASSQGRTGGTDTQYF
clone_size: few; j_call: TRBJ2-3; v_call: TRBV11-2; d_call: TRBD2; cdr3_nt: TGTGCCAGCAGCTTGACCGGGACTAGCGGGAGCCCAGATACGCAGTATTTT; cdr3_aa: CASSLTGTSGSPDTQYF
clone_size: -; j_call: TRBJ1-3; v_call: TRBV6-1; d_call: -; cdr3_nt: TGTGCCAGCAGGATAAGCCGGGCAACCAACTCTGGAAACACCATATATTTT; cdr3_aa: CASRISRATNSGNTIYF
clone_size: -; j_call: TRBJ2-5; v_call: TRBV12-3/TRBV12-4; d_call: -; cdr3_nt: TGTGCCAGCAGCGGGGCCATCCAAGAGACCCAGTACTTC; cdr3_aa: CASSGAIQETQYF
clone_size: -; j_call: TRBJ2-7; v_call: TRBV4-3; d_call: -; cdr3_nt: TGCGCCAGCAGCCAAGATTCAGGGGGGAGCTCCTACGAGCAGTACTTC; cdr3_aa: CASSQDSGGSSYEQYF
clone_size: few; j_call: TRBJ1-6; v_call: TRBV9; d_call: -; cdr3_nt: TGTGCCAGCAGCGTAGACAGCGACCTCAATTCACCCCTCCACTTT; cdr3_aa: CASSVDSDLNSPLHF
clone_size: many; j_call: TRBJ1-1; v_call: TRBV5-4; d_call: -; cdr3_nt: TGTGCCAGCAGCGGTTACCAGGAGCTGAACACTGAAGCTTTCTTT; cdr3_aa: CASSGYQELNTEAFF
clone_size: many; j_call: TRBJ2-1; v_call: TRBV30; d_call: -; cdr3_nt: TGTGCCTGCTCAAGACAGGTCAGGGATGAGCAGTTCTTC; cdr3_aa: CACSRQVRDEQFF
clone_size: many; j_call: TRBJ1-5; v_call: TRBV27; d_call: -; cdr3_nt: TGTGCCAGCAGTTGGAACAGGGAGCCCCAGCATTTT; cdr3_aa: CASSWNREPQHF
clone_size: -; j_call: TRBJ2-7; v_call: TRBV6-2/TRBV6-3; d_call: -; cdr3_nt: TGTGCCAGCAGTTACTCGACGGACTCCTACGAGCAGTACTTC; cdr3_aa: CASSYSTDSYEQYF
clone_size: -; j_call: TRBJ1-2; v_call: TRBV27; d_call: -; cdr3_nt: TGTGCCAGCAGTCCAAGCTATCAGTATGGCTACACCTTC; cdr3_aa: CASSPSYQYGYTF
clone_size: -; j_call: TRBJ2-7; v_call: TRBV12-3/TRBV12-4; d_call: TRBD2; cdr3_nt: TGTGCCAGCAGTTCGGGACTAGCGGGAGTCTACGAGCAGTACTTC; cdr3_aa: CASSSGLAGVYEQYF
clone_size: few; j_call: TRBJ2-1; v_call: TRBV12-3/TRBV12-4; d_call: TRBD2; cdr3_nt: TGTGCCAGCAGTCCCGGGACTAGAAGTGCCTACAATGAGCAGTTCTTC; cdr3_aa: CASSPGTRSAYNEQFF
clone_size: -; j_call: TRBJ1-2; v_call: TRBV20-1; d_call: -; cdr3_nt: TGCAGTGCTAGAAAGGACAGTTCCCTATCTGGCTACACCTTC; cdr3_aa: CSARKDSSLSGYTF
clone_size: many; j_call: TRBJ1-2; v_call: TRBV5-6; d_call: -; cdr3_nt: TGTGCCAGCAGCCGACTTACAGGGCCGCATGGCTACACCTTC; cdr3_aa: CASSRLTGPHGYTF
clone_size: few; j_call: TRBJ1-5; v_call: TRBV20-1; d_call: -; cdr3_nt: TGCAGTGCTAGAGGCCCGCCTGACGGGCCCCAGCATTTT; cdr3_aa: CSARGPPDGPQHF
clone_size: few; j_call: TRBJ2-3; v_call: TRBV20-1; d_call: TRBD2; cdr3_nt: TGCAGTGCTAGAGATGAAGCGGGGGGGCCACGCACAGATACGCAGTATTTT; cdr3_aa: CSARDEAGGPRTDTQYF
clone_size: few; j_call: TRBJ1-1; v_call: TRBV5-1; d_call: -; cdr3_nt: TGCGCCAGCAGCTTGGACCGGGGGTACACTGAAGCTTTCTTT; cdr3_aa: CASSLDRGYTEAFF
clone_size: -; j_call: TRBJ2-6; v_call: TRBV28; d_call: -; cdr3_nt: TGTGCCAGCAGTTTAGCGGGCTCTGGGGCCAACGTCCTGACTTTC; cdr3_aa: CASSLAGSGANVLTF
clone_size: many; j_call: TRBJ1-2; v_call: TRBV6-2/TRBV6-3; d_call: -; cdr3_nt: TGTGCCAGCAGTTATTCGGCCTATGGCTACACCTTC; cdr3_aa: CASSYSAYGYTF
clone_size: -; j_call: TRBJ1-2; v_call: TRBV7-9; d_call: -; cdr3_nt: TGTGCCAGCAGCCCGAGGGGGGATTTGGGCTACACCTTC; cdr3_aa: CASSPRGDLGYTF
clone_size: many; j_call: TRBJ2-3; v_call: TRBV7-8; d_call: -; cdr3_nt: TGTGCCAGCAGCTTAAGGGCTAGCCCTAGCACAGATACGCAGTATTTT; cdr3_aa: CASSLRASPSTDTQYF
clone_size: many; j_call: TRBJ2-3; v_call: TRBV30; d_call: -; cdr3_nt: TGTGCCTGGAGTGAGACAGGTTCAGGCACAGATACGCAGTATTTT; cdr3_aa: CAWSETGSGTDTQYF
clone_size: -; j_call: TRBJ1-5; v_call: TRBV27; d_call: -; cdr3_nt: TGTGCCAGCAGTCCCAACCCCTCCCGGACAGATCAGCCCCAGCATTTT; cdr3_aa: CASSPNPSRTDQPQHF
clone_size: many; j_call: TRBJ1-6; v_call: TRBV7-2; d_call: -; cdr3_nt: TGTGCCAGCAGCTTAGTTGTCCGTCAGGCGCCCCTCCACTTT; cdr3_aa: CASSLVVRQAPLHF
clone_size: many; j_call: TRBJ1-2; v_call: TRBV29-1; d_call: -; cdr3_nt: TGCAGCGTTGAAGTACAACCAGCTAACTATGGCTACACCTTC; cdr3_aa: CSVEVQPANYGYTF
clone_size: many; j_call: TRBJ1-2; v_call: TRBV28; d_call: -; cdr3_nt: TGTGCCAGCAGCCCTAACTATGGCTACACCTTC; cdr3_aa: CASSPNYGYTF
clone_size: -; j_call: TRBJ1-1; v_call: TRBV7-2; d_call: -; cdr3_nt: TGTGCCACCGTCGAGGAGGGGAACACTGAAGCTTTCTTT; cdr3_aa: CATVEEGNTEAFF
clone_size: few; j_call: TRBJ1-1; v_call: TRBV2; d_call: TRBD1; cdr3_nt: TGTGCCAGCAGGAGGAGGGTGCCGGGACAGGGGGCGGACACTGAAGCTTTCTTT; cdr3_aa: CASRRRVPGQGADTEAFF
clone_size: many; j_call: TRBJ2-7; v_call: TRBV20-1; d_call: TRBD2; cdr3_nt: TGCAGTGCTCCATATCCGGGACTAGCGGGCGACGAGCAGTACTTC; cdr3_aa: CSAPYPGLAGDEQYF
clone_size: -; j_call: TRBJ1-2; v_call: TRBV6-5; d_call: -; cdr3_nt: TGTGCCAGCAGGAAAGGGGAATCCTATGGCTACACCTTC; cdr3_aa: CASRKGESYGYTF
clone_size: -; j_call: TRBJ2-3; v_call: TRBV7-2; d_call: TRBD2; cdr3_nt: TGTGCCAGCAGCTTAGCGGCGGGGGGCAGGGCAGATACGCAGTATTTT; cdr3_aa: CASSLAAGGRADTQYF
clone_size: many; j_call: TRBJ2-7; v_call: TRBV3-1; d_call: -; cdr3_nt: TGTGCCAGCAGCCAACGGGTGGGAAGCGGGTTCCTCGAGCAGTACTTC; cdr3_aa: CASSQRVGSGFLEQYF